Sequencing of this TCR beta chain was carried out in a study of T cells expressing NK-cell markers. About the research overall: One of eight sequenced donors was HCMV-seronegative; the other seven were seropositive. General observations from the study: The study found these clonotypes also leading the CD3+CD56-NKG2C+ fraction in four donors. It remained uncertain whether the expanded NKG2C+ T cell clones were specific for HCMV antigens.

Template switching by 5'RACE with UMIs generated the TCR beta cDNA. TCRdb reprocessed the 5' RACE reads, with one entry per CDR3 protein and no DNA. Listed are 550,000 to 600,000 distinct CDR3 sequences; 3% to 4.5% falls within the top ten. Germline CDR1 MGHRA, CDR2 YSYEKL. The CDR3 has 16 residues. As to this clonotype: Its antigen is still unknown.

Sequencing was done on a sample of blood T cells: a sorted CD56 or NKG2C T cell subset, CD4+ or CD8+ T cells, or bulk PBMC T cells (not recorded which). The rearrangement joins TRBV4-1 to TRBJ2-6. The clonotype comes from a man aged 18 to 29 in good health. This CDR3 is CASSQHWVTGANVLTF.